This T cell receptor beta chain was retrieved from a study of blood T cell repertoires in COVID-19. CDR1 and CDR2 (germline): ENHRY, SYGVKD. Trimming stripped 4 bases from V and 1 base from J, with 10 bases between. The CDR3 loop spans 14 amino acids. Only in-frame clones appear in the TCRdb table, and some are missing; sequencing was by immunoSEQ multiplex PCR. The sample contains 75,000 to 80,000 clones, roughly 80% of which appear only once. The rearrangement uses TRBV10-3 and TRBJ1-2, with D maybe TRBD1 (5 bases). The clonotype was recovered from a woman aged 60-70 years with acute or convalescent COVID-19. Sequenced input: peripheral blood. CDR3 nucleotide sequence: TGTGCCATCAGTGCATGGGGGGATAACTATGGCTACACCTTC. Translating gives CAISAWGDNYGYTF.